Below, 20 T cell receptor beta chains from the same sample are listed, as sequenced in a study of Graves' ophthalmopathy and Graves' hyperthyroidism. Scientists amplified the TCR beta CDR3 regions from RNA transcripts. An opening RT-PCR round employed HTBI primers and preceded a second-round multiplex PCR. TCRdb reprocessed the multiplex PCR reads via MiXCR and lists one record per CDR3 protein. The sample holds 900,000 to 1,200,000 distinct CDR3 sequences, about two fifths seen once. Specimen: peripheral blood or thyroid tissue (not recorded which). Source of these receptors: an adult man with Graves' hyperthyroidism.

The chain carries TRBV7-8 and TRBJ1-5; D not certain. The length of the CDR3 is 16 residues. V was pared by 1 base and J by 7 bases, with 17 bases between. Germline assignment: CDR1 SGHVS and CDR2 FQNEAQ. This CDR3 is CASSLDLGGWPQPQHF. Written as DNA, the CDR3 is TGTGCCAGCAGCTTAGATTTAGGAGGGTGGCCCCAGCCCCAGCATTTT.

This clonotype has a handful of counts. This chain joins TRBV9 and TRBJ2-7; 8 bases align to TRBD2. Germline CDR1 SGDLS, CDR2 YYNGEE. There are 14 residues in the CDR3. Losses at the gene ends were 4 bases for V and 2 bases for J; bases not matched to a gene: 5. DNA of the CDR3: TGTGCCAGCAGCCCGGGACTAGAACCCTACGAGCAGTACTTC. Amino acid sequence: CASSPGLEPYEQYF.

This clonotype appeared many times. The CDR3 is CASSIDLGRLAAFF. The CDR3 coding sequence is TGTGCCAGTAGTATAGATCTGGGAAGGTTGGCAGCTTTCTTT. The gene calls are TRBV19 and TRBJ1-1; no clear D. Per the germline V gene, CDR1 is LNHDA and CDR2 is SQIVND (reference sequence). V was shortened by 0 bases and J by 10 bases, with 15 bases between the two germline ends. The CDR3 consists of 14 residues.

The chain recombines TRBV4-2 with TRBJ2-5; 13 nucleotides match TRBD2. After removal of 3 bases from V and 5 bases from J, the junction contained 6 bases not matched to a gene. The CDR3 is 16 amino acids. Germline V gene data show CDR1 as LGHNA and CDR2 as YNFKEQ. CDR3 protein: CASSQGLAGSRETQYF. The CDR3 DNA follows: TGTGCCAGCAGCCAGGGACTAGCGGGATCCCGCGAGACCCAGTACTTC.

This clonotype was found many times. The chain couples TRBV6-5 to TRBJ1-2; D gene uncertain. Germline CDR1 is MNHEY and CDR2 is SVGAGI. The CDR3 runs 11 residues. V was cut by 8 bases and J by 4 bases, with 8 bases left in between. The CDR3 is CASGILYGYTF. The CDR3 region has the DNA TGTGCCAGCGGAATACTCTATGGCTACACCTTC.

This clonotype was found a few times. The rearrangement uses TRBV5-1 and TRBJ1-1; D unclear. Germline CDR1 reads SGHRS; CDR2 reads YFSETQ. The CDR3 covers 10 residues. Trimming cost V 0 bases and J 11 bases, with 5 bases left between them. This CDR3 reads CASSLAPAFF. The CDR3 region has the DNA TGCGCCAGCAGCTTGGCCCCGGCTTTCTTT.

Of note for this clonotype: An end of the junction differs from the germline gene, which may be a read error. The chain combines TRBV7-2 with TRBJ2-7, with D possibly being TRBD1 (6 bases). Germline V lookup: CDR1 SGHTA, CDR2 FQGNSA. This CDR3 has 15 amino acids. CDR3 amino acids: CASNYLQGVNYGQYF. The CDR3 nucleotides are TGTGCCAGCAATTATTTACAGGGCGTAAACTACGGGCAGTACTTC.

The chain has TRBV20-1 and TRBJ1-5; D remains ambiguous. The CDR3 spans 14 residues. The V and J ends lost 7 bases and 5 bases respectively, with 18 bases between them. Per the germline V gene, CDR1 is DFQATT and CDR2 is SNEGSKA (reference sequence). The CDR3 bases are TGCAGTGAGGGATCGGAGGGAACGGATCAGCCCCAGCATTTT. This translates into CSEGSEGTDQPQHF.

The chain recombines TRBV5-4 with TRBJ2-2, with 10 bases aligning to TRBD2. Trimming at V came to 4 bases and at J to 1 base, leaving 4 bases not matched to a gene. The CDR3 length is 16 residues. Germline V lookup: CDR1 SGHNT, CDR2 YYREEE (reference sequence). The CDR3 loop is CASSARTSGNTGELFF. The CDR3 DNA is TGTGCCAGCAGCGCCAGGACTAGCGGGAACACCGGGGAGCTGTTTTTT.

This clonotype came up many times. The chain uses TRBV7-2 and TRBJ2-6, with D hard to call. The CDR3 has 15 residues. V lost 6 bases, J lost 1 base, and 10 bases lay in between. CDR1 is SGHTA, CDR2 FQGNSA, per germline. The CDR3 DNA is TGTGCCAGCAGTCGAAGGGAATCTGGGGCCAACGTCCTGACTTTC. It encodes CASSRRESGANVLTF.

The sample holds many counts of this clonotype. V is TRBV25-1 and J is TRBJ1-4; 10 bases agree with TRBD1. Per the germline V gene, CDR1 is MGHDK and CDR2 is SYGVNS. The CDR3 spans 15 residues. The V gene end was trimmed by 4 bases and the J gene end by 6 bases; junction bases not matched to a gene: 5. The DNA of the CDR3 is TGTGCCAGCAGTGTTGGGACAGGGGTTCATGAAAAACTGTTTTTT. Residues: CASSVGTGVHEKLFF.

The V and J genes are TRBV4-1 and TRBJ2-7, with D unclear. Trimming left V 4 bases short and J 0 bases short, with 10 bases between. In germline, CDR1 is MGHRA, CDR2 YSYEKL. CDR3 length: 14 residues. The CDR3 protein is CASSLIISSYEQYF. The DNA for the CDR3 is TGCGCCAGCAGCCTGATCATTAGCTCCTACGAGCAGTACTTC.

Many counts were recorded for this clonotype. The chain recombines TRBV9 with TRBJ1-1; TRBD1 aligns across 8 bases. J lost 9 bases, V lost 6 bases, and 13 bases had no gene match. CDR3 length equals 14 residues. Germline loops: CDR1 SGDLS, CDR2 YYNGEE. The CDR3 nucleotides read TGTGCCAGCACAAGGGAGGGACAGGACAGAAAAGCTTTCTTT. It specifies CASTREGQDRKAFF.

Many counts were recorded for this clonotype. V gene TRBV9 combines with J gene TRBJ2-5, with D possibly matching TRBD1 (6 bases). CDR1 is SGDLS, CDR2 YYNGEE, per germline. The CDR3 consists of 14 residues. V lost 3 bases to trimming and J lost 5 bases, with 14 bases between them. The CDR3 nucleotides are TGTGCCAGCAGCGCCGGACTGAGGGGGGAGACCCAGTACTTC. This translates into CASSAGLRGETQYF.

There are many counts of this clonotype. The chain recombines TRBV7-8 with TRBJ2-7; D perhaps matches TRBD1 (7 bases). The length of the CDR3 is 14 residues. Trimming pared 2 bases from V and 7 bases from J, leaving 15 bases between. Germline CDR1 and CDR2: SGHVS and FQNEAQ. CDR3 nucleotides: TGTGCCAGCAGCTTAACAGGGGAGGTTTGGGAGCAGTACTTC. It is translated as CASSLTGEVWEQYF.

This rearrangement joins TRBV10-2 to TRBJ2-2; D possibly corresponds to TRBD1 (6 bases). Per germline, CDR1 WSHSY and CDR2 SAAADI. V gave up 3 bases and J gave up 5 bases, with 34 bases separating them. The CDR3 is 22 amino acids. This CDR3 is CASSEPRQALRSMVGKTGELFF. The CDR3 nucleotides read TGCGCCAGCAGTGAACCAAGACAGGCGCTAAGGTCGATGGTTGGAAAAACCGGGGAGCTGTTTTTT.

With respect to this clonotype: With a much larger clone just one base away, this may be a read error. This chain uses TRBV2 with TRBJ2-7, with 11 bases fitting TRBD1. Looked up from germline, CDR1 is SNHLY and CDR2 is FYNNEI. This CDR3 comprises 14 residues. The J segment lost 6 bases and the V segment lost 8 bases, leaving 9 bases of the junction unmatched. CDR3: CASGLSGTGGEQYF. As DNA, the CDR3 is TGTGCCAGCGGCCTTTCCGGGACAGGGGGCGAGCAGTACTTC.

Concerning this clonotype itself: Its ends do not fully match the called genes, so a read error is possible. This sequence joins TRBV19 and TRBJ2-5; D unresolved. This CDR3 is built from 13 residues. Germline V gene data show CDR1 as LNHDA and CDR2 as SQIVND (reference sequence). CDR3 loop: CAGSLGQRETQYF. In DNA form, the CDR3 reads TGTGCCGGTAGTTTGGGTCAACGGGAGACCCAGTACTTC.

This clonotype has a count of ten or more. This chain links TRBV19 with TRBJ2-2; D gene unclear. V lost 8 bases and J 0 bases, leaving 4 bases between the germline ends. CDR3 length: 12 residues. From germline, CDR1 is LNHDA and CDR2 SQIVND (reference sequence). CDR3 nucleotide sequence: TGTGCCAGTGGACCGAACACCGGGGAGCTGTTTTTT. Protein sequence: CASGPNTGELFF.

The chain has TRBV11-2 and TRBJ1-1, with D unclear. The CDR3 is 14 residues long. Germline assignment: CDR1 SGHAT and CDR2 FQNNGV. The ends were cut back, 0 bases at V and 3 bases at J, with 8 bases in the middle. The CDR3 region is CASSLEGRYTEAFF. The CDR3 DNA is TGTGCCAGCAGCTTAGAAGGCCGATACACTGAAGCTTTCTTT.